This TCR beta chain came from a study of blood T cell repertoires in COVID-19. Study-level information: Both acute and convalescent COVID-19 samples were obtained from the United States, Italy and Spain.

Germline CDR1 is MNHEY and CDR2 is SMNVEV (reference sequence). V shed 5 bases, J shed 7 bases, and the junction held 4 bases outside the gene matches. This CDR3 spans 15 amino acids. Using immunoSEQ multiplex PCR, the repertoire was profiled, and TCRdb retains in-frame clones only, with some absent. The table records about 50,000 clones, about 86% of them present only once. The receptor was derived from a man older than 75 with active COVID-19. Material for sequencing was peripheral blood. The chain links TRBV27 to TRBJ1-6, with TRBD1 matching over 11 bases. The CDR3 bases are TGTGCCAGCAGTCCGGGACAGGGGGGAAATTCACCCCTCCACTTT. Its translation: CASSPGQGGNSPLHF.